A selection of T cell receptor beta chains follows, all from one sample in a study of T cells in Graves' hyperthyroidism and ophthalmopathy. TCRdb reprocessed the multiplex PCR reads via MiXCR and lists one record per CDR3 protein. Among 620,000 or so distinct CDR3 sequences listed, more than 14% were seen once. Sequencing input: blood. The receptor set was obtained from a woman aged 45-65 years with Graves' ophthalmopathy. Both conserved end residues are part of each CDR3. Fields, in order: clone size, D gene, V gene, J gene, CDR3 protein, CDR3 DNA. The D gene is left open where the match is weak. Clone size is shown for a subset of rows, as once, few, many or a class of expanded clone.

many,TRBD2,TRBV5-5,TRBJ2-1,CASSPVAGGHLGFEQFF,TGTGCCAGCAGCCCAGTAGCGGGAGGGCATCTCGGGTTTGAGCAGTTCTTC
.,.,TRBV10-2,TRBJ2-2,CASSEWGPNTGELFF,TGCGCCAGCAGTGAGTGGGGCCCGAACACCGGGGAGCTGTTTTTT
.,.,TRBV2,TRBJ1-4,CASSVEGHISEKLFF,TGTGCCAGCAGTGTGGAAGGACATATCTCTGAAAAACTGTTTTTT
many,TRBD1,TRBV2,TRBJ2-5,CASSEAGTAQETQYF,TGTGCCAGCAGTGAAGCTGGGACAGCCCAAGAGACCCAGTACTTC
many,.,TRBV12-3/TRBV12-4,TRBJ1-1,CASSFYGGWETEAFF,TGTGCCAGCAGTTTTTACGGAGGGTGGGAAACTGAAGCTTTCTTT
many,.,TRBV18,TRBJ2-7,CASSPLVPGRNEQYF,TGTGCCAGCTCACCATTGGTTCCGGGGAGGAACGAGCAGTACTTC
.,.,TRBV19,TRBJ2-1,CASTKFYLGSVSYNEQFF,TGTGCCAGTACTAAGTTTTATCTCGGGTCAGTCTCCTACAATGAGCAGTTCTTC
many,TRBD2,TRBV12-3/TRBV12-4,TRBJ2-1,CASRRTSGRFNEQFF,TGTGCCAGCAGACGGACTAGCGGGAGGTTTAATGAGCAGTTCTTC
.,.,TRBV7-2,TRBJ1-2,CASSLVYRVLDYGYTF,TGTGCCAGCAGCTTAGTATATAGGGTATTAGACTATGGCTACACCTTC
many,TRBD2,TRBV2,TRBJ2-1,CASRDSGHYNEQFF,TGTGCCAGCAGAGATAGCGGGCACTACAATGAGCAGTTCTTC
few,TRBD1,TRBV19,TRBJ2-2,CARPGTGLGGELFF,TGTGCCAGACCCGGGACAGGGCTGGGCGGGGAGCTGTTTTTT
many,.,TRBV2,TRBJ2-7,CASSPVKAGTPHGQYF,TGTGCCAGCAGTCCTGTAAAAGCCGGGACACCGCACGGGCAGTACTTC
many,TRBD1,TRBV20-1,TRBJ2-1,CSARGQGRNEQFF,TGCAGTGCTAGAGGACAGGGGCGCAATGAGCAGTTCTTC
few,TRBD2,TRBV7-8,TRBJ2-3,CASSLRAGGSRDTQYF,TGTGCCAGCAGCTTGCGGGCGGGAGGGTCTAGAGATACGCAGTATTTT
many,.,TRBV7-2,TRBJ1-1,CASSPPSGYYTEAFF,TGTGCCAGCAGCCCACCTTCGGGGTATTACACTGAAGCTTTCTTT
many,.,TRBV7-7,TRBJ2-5,CASSLGGPWSQETQYF,TGTGCTAGCAGCTTAGGGGGTCCCTGGTCCCAAGAGACCCAGTACTTC
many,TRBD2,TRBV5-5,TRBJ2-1,CASSLGTSGRYNEQFF,TGTGCCAGCAGCTTGGGGACTAGCGGGAGGTATAATGAGCAGTTCTTC
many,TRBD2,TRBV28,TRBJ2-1,CASMGLAGNEQFF,TGTGCCAGTATGGGACTAGCTGGCAATGAGCAGTTCTTC
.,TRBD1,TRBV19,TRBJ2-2,CASIARQGANTGELFF,TGTGCCAGTATTGCACGACAGGGGGCGAACACCGGGGAGCTGTTTTTT
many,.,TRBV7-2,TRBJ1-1,CASSLNLLITEAFF,TGTGCCAGCAGCTTAAACTTACTAATCACTGAAGCTTTCTTT
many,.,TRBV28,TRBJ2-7,CASRGLSQSISKYEQYF,TGTGCCAGCAGGGGCTTGTCACAGAGTATTTCCAAGTACGAGCAGTACTTC
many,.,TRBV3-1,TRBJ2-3,CASSQQPGPQDTQYF,TGTGCCAGCAGCCAGCAACCGGGACCCCAAGATACGCAGTATTTT
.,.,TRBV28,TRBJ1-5,CASSSVEPFSNRPQHF,TGTGCCAGCAGTTCCGTAGAACCTTTTAGCAATCGGCCCCAGCATTTT
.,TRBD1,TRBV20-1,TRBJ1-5,CSARDRRQGALVSQPQHF,TGCAGTGCTAGAGATCGCCGACAGGGGGCGTTGGTCAGTCAGCCCCAGCATTTT
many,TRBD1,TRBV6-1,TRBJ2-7,CASSYYRDRYEQYF,TGTGCCAGCAGTTATTACAGGGACAGGTACGAGCAGTACTTC
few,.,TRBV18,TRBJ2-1,CASSPLPLSTPSYNEQFF,TGTGCCAGCTCACCCCTACCATTGTCGACACCCTCCTACAATGAGCAATTCTTC
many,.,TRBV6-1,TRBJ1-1,CASTRSGRHTEAFF,TGTGCCAGCACCCGTTCGGGACGGCACACTGAAGCTTTCTTT
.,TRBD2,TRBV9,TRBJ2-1,CASSRGAGGYNEQFF,TGTGCCAGCAGCCGGGGGGCGGGAGGGTACAATGAGCAGTTCTTC
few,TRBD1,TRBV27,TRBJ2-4,CASSYLQGAENIQYF,TGTGCCAGCAGTTACCTACAGGGGGCGGAAAACATTCAGTACTTC
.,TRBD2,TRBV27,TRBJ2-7,CASSLGLAGEEYEQYF,TGTGCCAGCAGTTTAGGACTAGCGGGAGAGGAGTACGAGCAGTACTTC
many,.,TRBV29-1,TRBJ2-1,CSVLYNEQFF,TGCAGCGTTCTTTACAATGAGCAGTTCTTC
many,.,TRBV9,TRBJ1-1,CASSAQGQNTEAFF,TGTGCCAGCAGCGCCCAGGGCCAGAACACTGAAGCTTTCTTT
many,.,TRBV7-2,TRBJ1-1,CASSPYEGLNTEAFF,TGTGCCAGCAGCCCTTATGAAGGGCTGAACACTGAAGCTTTCTTT
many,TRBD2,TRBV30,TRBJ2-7,CASTGGEASYEQYF,TGTGCCTCGACGGGGGGGGAGGCCTCCTACGAGCAGTACTTC
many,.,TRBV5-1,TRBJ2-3,CASSSEPGVDTQYF,TGCGCCAGCAGCTCGGAACCGGGAGTAGATACGCAGTATTTT
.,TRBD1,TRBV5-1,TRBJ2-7,CASRRDRGPRTYEQYF,TGCGCCAGCAGGCGTGACAGGGGGCCTCGGACCTACGAGCAGTACTTC
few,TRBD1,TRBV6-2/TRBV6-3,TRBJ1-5,CASIKDRGNQPQHF,TGTGCCAGCATTAAGGACAGGGGCAATCAGCCCCAGCATTTT
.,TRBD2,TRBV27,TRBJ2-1,CASSGGVAGRVNEQFF,TGTGCCAGCAGTGGAGGGGTAGCGGGACGGGTCAATGAGCAGTTCTTC
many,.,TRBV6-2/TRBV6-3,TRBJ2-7,CASSYVLGRTEQYF,TGTGCCAGCAGTTACGTGTTGGGCCGAACCGAGCAGTACTTC
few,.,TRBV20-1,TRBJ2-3,CSASRLGTDTQYF,TGCAGTGCCTCCAGATTGGGTACAGATACGCAGTATTTT